This section outlines one TCR beta chain sequence together with its context. This entry belongs to a study of blood T cell repertoires in COVID-19. Study-level background: Acute and convalescent COVID-19 samples came from the United States, Italy and Spain. T cells, B-cell-depleted T cells, or PBMCs supplied cDNA or gDNA.

This CDR3 contains 18 residues. V lost 6 bases, J lost 0 bases, and 11 bases stayed unmatched. The V gene's germline CDR1 is MDHEN and CDR2 SYDVKM. Original data processing: Scientists estimated how many nucleated cells there were by amplifying reference gene primers. Using immunoSEQ multiplex PCR, the repertoire was profiled, and TCRdb retains in-frame clones only, with some absent. Clone size and the V and J calls come from that table; the DNA yielded D and trimming. The data show 250,000 or so clones, with around 93% seen just once and about 3% held by the top ten. Self-reported history from a screening survey and questionnaire set each donor's cohort.

Sample: PBMCs or T cells enriched from blood (not recorded which). This rearrangement joins TRBV28 to TRBJ2-1, with TRBD2 matching 10 bases. This receptor was identified in a man between 35 and 55 years old who had been exposed to COVID-19. The chain's CDR3 is CASSTLPGLAASYNEQFF. CDR3 nucleotides: TGTGCCAGCAGCACCCTTCCCGGACTAGCGGCCTCCTACAATGAGCAGTTCTTC.